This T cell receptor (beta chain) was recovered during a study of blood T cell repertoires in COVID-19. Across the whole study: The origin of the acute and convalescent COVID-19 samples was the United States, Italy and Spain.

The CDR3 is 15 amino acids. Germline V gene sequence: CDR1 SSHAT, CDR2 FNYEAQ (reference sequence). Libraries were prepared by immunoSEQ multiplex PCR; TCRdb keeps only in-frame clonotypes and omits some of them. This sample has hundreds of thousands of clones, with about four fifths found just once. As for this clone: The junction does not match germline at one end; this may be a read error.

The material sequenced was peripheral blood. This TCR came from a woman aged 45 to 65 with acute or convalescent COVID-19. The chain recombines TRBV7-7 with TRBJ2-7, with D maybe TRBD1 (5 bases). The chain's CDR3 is CASSKQVPGCYEQYF. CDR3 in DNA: TGTGCTAGCAGCAAACAGGTCCCAGGGTGCTACGAGCAGTACTTC.